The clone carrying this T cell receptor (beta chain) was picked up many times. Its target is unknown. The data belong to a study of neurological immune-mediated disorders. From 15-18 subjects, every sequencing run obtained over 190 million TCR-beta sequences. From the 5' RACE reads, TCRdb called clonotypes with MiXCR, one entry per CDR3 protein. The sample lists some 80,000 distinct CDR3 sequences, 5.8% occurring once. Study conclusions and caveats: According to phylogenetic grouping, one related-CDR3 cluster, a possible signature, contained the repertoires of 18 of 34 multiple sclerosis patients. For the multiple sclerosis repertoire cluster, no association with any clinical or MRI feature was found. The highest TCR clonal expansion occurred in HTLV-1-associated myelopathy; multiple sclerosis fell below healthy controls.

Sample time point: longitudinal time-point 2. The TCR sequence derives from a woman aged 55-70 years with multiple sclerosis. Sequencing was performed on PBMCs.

The CDR3 here is CASRTGTGGSMNTF. As DNA, the CDR3 is TGTGCCAGCAGAACCGGGACAGGGGGTAGTATGAACACCTTC. The genes are TRBV6-1 and TRBJ1-2; TRBD1 matches 11 bases. CDR1 MNHNS and CDR2 SASEGT come from the germline V gene. After removal of 6 bases from V and 12 bases from J, the junction contained 12 bases not matched to a gene. The CDR3 is made up of 14 amino acids.